This T cell receptor (beta chain) was identified during a study of cytomegalovirus exposure and HLA in healthy donors. Study results and caveats: Later on, a genetic analysis was performed. It linked a missense variant in DCLRE1C with V- and J-gene trimming of TCR beta. Several of the most significant clusters appeared, in a later analysis, to be linked to common viral pathogens.

There are a few counts of this clone. Its matching antigen is unknown. The PCR was carried out with 60 Vbeta primers and 13 Jbeta primers. Data came from immunoSEQ multiplex PCR; TCRdb stores just in-frame clones and leaves some out. The sample records about 140,000 clones, 70% to 75% being singletons. Sequencing was performed on PBMCs. This clonotype was sampled from a human donor in good health.

Here the CDR3 reads CAWASGQGGFDEQYF. In nucleotides, the CDR3 is TGTGCCTGGGCCTCGGGACAGGGGGGCTTTGACGAGCAGTACTTC. This chain joins TRBV30 and TRBJ2-7, with 11 nucleotides matching TRBD1. Germline lookup yields CDR1 GTSNPN and CDR2 SVGIG (reference sequence). This CDR3 comprises 15 residues. V dropped 5 bases and J dropped 5; count of bases not matched to a gene: 11.